The 8 T cell receptor beta chains below all came from one sample that was sequenced in a study of T-cell reconstitution after alpha-beta-depleted transplantation in children. The authors prepared the TCRbeta library with unique molecular identifiers. TCRdb re-called the PCR reads with MiXCR, one entry per CDR3 protein. This sample yields over 550,000 distinct CDR3 sequences, of which roughly 10% are seen a single time; 3.5% to 5% belongs to the top ten. The starting material was PBMCs from the stem cell graft donor, obtained from the stem cell graft. Every receptor here comes from a human donor who donated a stem cell graft to a child with acute myeloid leukemia.

This clonotype was seen more than once but under ten times. The rearrangement joins TRBV20-1 to TRBJ2-1; D unresolved. This CDR3 is built from 12 residues. Germline V CDR1 and CDR2: DFQATT, SNEGSKA (reference sequence). Trimming shortened V by 0 bases and J by 6 bases, and 6 bases separated the two germline ends. CDR3 protein: CSARDMINEQFF. The CDR3 nucleotides are TGCAGTGCTAGAGATATGATCAATGAGCAGTTCTTC.

V gene TRBV11-2 combines with J gene TRBJ2-7; 14 bases agree with TRBD2. The germline V gene encodes CDR1 SGHAT and CDR2 FQNNGV. The CDR3 spans 18 residues. Trimming removed 5 bases from V and 1 base from J; junction bases left unmatched: 10. The CDR3 region is CASSPGLAGGSSSYEQYF. CDR3 DNA: TGTGCCAGCAGCCCCGGACTAGCGGGAGGTTCCTCGTCCTACGAGCAGTACTTC.

The chain combines TRBV6-6 with TRBJ1-5; D call uncertain. The V end was cut by 11 bases, the J end by 7 bases, with 15 bases between. Germline assignment: CDR1 MNHNY and CDR2 SVGAGI (reference sequence). This CDR3 region has 12 residues. CDR3 residues: CAAGRAGQPQHF. In nucleotides, the CDR3 is TGTGCCGCAGGAAGGGCGGGGCAGCCCCAGCATTTT.

CDR3 sequence: CASSPLQGSSSVFIQYF. CDR3 DNA sequence: TGTGCCAGCAGCCCACTCCAAGGAAGTTCTTCCGTCTTCATTCAGTACTTC. The chain combines TRBV4-2 with TRBJ2-4, with D uncertain. Trimming cost V 4 bases and J 9 bases, with 25 bases left between them. The CDR3 has 17 amino acids. Per germline, CDR1 LGHNA and CDR2 YNFKEQ.

This chain joins TRBV5-1 and TRBJ2-7, with 7 bases aligning to TRBD2. CDR1 and CDR2 from the germline V gene are SGHRS and YFSETQ. The length of the CDR3 is 15 residues. Losses at the gene ends were 3 bases for V and 0 bases for J; bases not matched to a gene: 6. CDR3 amino acids: CASSSTGTTSYEQYF. The CDR3 DNA reads as TGCGCCAGCAGCTCGACCGGGACTACCTCCTACGAGCAGTACTTC.

This clonotype was counted between two and nine times. The chain couples TRBV6-1 to TRBJ2-7; TRBD2 agrees at 13 bases. The trim removed 6 bases at V and 6 bases at J, leaving 8 bases unmatched. The germline gives CDR1 MNHNS, CDR2 SASEGT. This CDR3 contains 15 residues. In nucleotides, the CDR3 is TGTGCCAGCAGCCGGACTAGCGGGAGTCATGGCGAGCAGTACTTC. Its translation is CASSRTSGSHGEQYF.

This clonotype occurred a few times. The chain has TRBV28 and TRBJ2-7; the match to TRBD2 covers 8 bases. The CDR3 has 15 residues. The V gene's germline CDR1 is MDHEN and CDR2 SYDVKM. Losses at the gene ends were 3 bases for V and 1 base for J; bases not matched to a gene: 5. The CDR3 loop reads CASSLPGRGSYEQYF. CDR3 DNA: TGTGCCAGCAGTTTGCCCGGGAGGGGTTCCTACGAGCAGTACTTC.

This clonotype was found a few times. Written as DNA, the CDR3 is TGCAGCGTTGAGTTGACAGGGAATAGCTACACCTTC. Its translation: CSVELTGNSYTF. V gene TRBV29-1 combines with J gene TRBJ1-2; 7 bases agree with TRBD1. The trim removed 3 bases at V and 9 bases at J, leaving 7 bases unmatched. This CDR3 comprises 12 residues. The germline V gene has CDR1 SQVTM and CDR2 ANQGSEA. Together with reference TRBV29-1 and TRBJ1-2, the CDR3 gives the full variable domain: SAVISQKPSRDICQRGTSLTIQCQVDSQVTMMFWYRQQPGQSLTLIATANQGSEATYESGFVIDKFPISRPNLTFSTLTVSNMSPEDSSIYLCSVELTGNSYTFGSGTRLTVV.